One and the same sample provided the 25 T cell receptor beta chains below, sequenced in a study of blood T cell repertoires in COVID-19. Clones were read by immunoSEQ multiplex PCR, and TCRdb kept only the in-frame ones, dropping some. The table has approximately 350,000 clones, roughly 87% seen once. The source material was PBMCs or T cells enriched from blood (not recorded which). These receptors were taken from a woman between 45 and 60 years old who had recovered from COVID-19.

This clone was seen a single time. This sequence joins TRBV6-2 or TRBV6-3 and TRBJ2-7; 7 nucleotides align to TRBD2. The CDR3 totals 14 residues. Germline loops: CDR1 MNHEY, CDR2 SVGEGT. Germline trimming cut 4 bases from V and 6 bases from J; bases unmatched to any gene: 9. CDR3 bases: TGTGCCAGCAGTTTGGCGGCTAGCGGAGGCGAGCAGTACTTC. Translating gives CASSLAASGGEQYF.

The rearrangement uses TRBV5-6 and TRBJ2-7, with a possible D match to TRBD2 (5 bases). This CDR3 spans 14 amino acids. Germline CDR1 is SGHDT and CDR2 is YYEEEE. V shed 2 bases and J shed 1 base, with 10 bases lying between them. CDR3 residues: CASSFGGLSYEQYF. As DNA, the CDR3 is TGTGCCAGCAGCTTCGGCGGACTGTCCTACGAGCAGTACTTC.

J is TRBJ1-6 and V is TRBV27, with D unclear. V was pared by 2 bases and J by 16 bases, with 21 bases between. The CDR3 sequence is 15 residues long. Per germline, CDR1 MNHEY and CDR2 SMNVEV (reference sequence). The CDR3 nucleotides are TGTGCCAGCAGTTTAGAGGGCCTCCTCTTAAACGGACTCCACTTT. Translated, it gives CASSLEGLLLNGLHF.

V usage is TRBV7-8 and J usage is TRBJ2-2; 7 bases fit TRBD1. The CDR3 consists of 18 residues. Germline CDR1 and CDR2: SGHVS and FQNEAQ. V was clipped by 5 bases and J by 7 bases; unmatched bases: 19. The CDR3 nucleotides are TGTGCCAGCAGCCCCAGGGCAGGTGTGGGCAGGGGGAACGGGGAGCTGTTTTTT. Translation gives CASSPRAGVGRGNGELFF.

The chain links TRBV2 to TRBJ1-2; perhaps TRBD1 as D (6 bases). The germline CDR1 and CDR2 sequences are SNHLY and FYNNEI. CDR3 size: 16 residues. The ends were cut back, 2 bases at V and 4 bases at J, with 17 bases in the middle. CDR3 coding DNA: TGTGCCAGCAGTGAACAGGGGCAAGCTCACCTCTATGGCTACACCTTC. It encodes CASSEQGQAHLYGYTF.

The gene calls are TRBV2 and TRBJ1-4, with 8 nucleotides matching TRBD1. V dropped 5 bases and J dropped 5; count of bases not matched to a gene: 1. Germline CDR1 SNHLY, CDR2 FYNNEI. CDR3 length: 13 amino acids. The chain's CDR3 is CASSWTGNEKLFF. In DNA, the CDR3 is TGTGCCAGCAGTTGGACAGGGAATGAAAAACTGTTTTTT.

The chain joins TRBV3-1 (or the pseudogene TRBV3-2) to TRBJ2-1, with 8 nucleotides matching TRBD1. This CDR3 is built from 13 residues. CDR1 and CDR2 (germline): LGHDT, YNNKEL (reference sequence). V lost 1 base, J lost 9 bases, and 2 bases stayed unmatched. DNA for the CDR3: TGTGCCAGCAGCCAAGCAGGGGGCGGTGAGCAGTTCTTC. It specifies CASSQAGGGEQFF.

This clone occurred once. The rearrangement links TRBV27 to TRBJ2-1; 13 positions agree with TRBD2. Germline lookup yields CDR1 MNHEY and CDR2 SMNVEV (reference sequence). This CDR3 contains 18 residues. V trimming: 4 bases; J trimming: 4 bases; junction bases outside the gene matches: 10. The CDR3 reads CASSSGLAGDSGYNEQFF. As DNA, the CDR3 is TGTGCCAGCAGTTCCGGACTAGCGGGAGATTCTGGGTACAATGAGCAGTTCTTC.

The chain carries TRBV11-3 and TRBJ1-5, with 10 positions matching TRBD1. The germline CDR1 and CDR2 sequences are SGHNT and YENEEA. The CDR3 runs 15 residues. V was pared by 5 bases and J by 3 bases, with 4 bases of the junction left unmatched. The DNA for the CDR3 is TGTGCCAGCAGCCCGGGACAGGGGCTCAATCAGCCCCAGCATTTT. Its protein product is CASSPGQGLNQPQHF.

This clone has a count of ten or more. The chain has TRBV27 and TRBJ1-5; D is possibly TRBD1 (6 bases). CDR1 is MNHEY, CDR2 SMNVEV, per germline (reference sequence). V lost 8 bases, J lost 2 bases, and 13 bases lay in between. This CDR3 comprises 14 residues. The CDR3 loop reads CASQPRGGNQPQHF. The DNA for the CDR3 is TGTGCCAGCCAGCCCAGGGGTGGCAATCAGCCCCAGCATTTT.

This chain uses TRBV2 with TRBJ1-1, with D maybe TRBD1 (5 bases). Germline-derived CDR1 and CDR2 are SNHLY and FYNNEI. This CDR3 region has 16 residues. With 1 base removed from V and 1 base from J, the gap between germline ends came to 13 bases. In DNA, the CDR3 is TGTGCCAGCAGTGAAGATCTTCCAGGGCCGAACACTGAAGCTTTCTTT. The encoded protein is CASSEDLPGPNTEAFF.

This rearrangement joins TRBV28 to TRBJ1-6; D gene ambiguous. Germline V CDR1 and CDR2: MDHEN, SYDVKM. Trimming took off 5 bases at V and 0 bases at J, with 5 bases between the two ends. The CDR3 is made up of 14 amino acids. As DNA, the CDR3 is TGTGCCAGCAGTCTAAGCTCCTATAATTCACCCCTCCACTTT. Encoded protein: CASSLSSYNSPLHF.

The rearrangement joins TRBV5-1 to TRBJ1-4; a weak D match, TRBD1 (5 bases). The CDR3 length is 15 residues. In germline, CDR1 is SGHRS, CDR2 YFSETQ. Trimming took 5 bases from V and 6 from J, leaving 17 bases between them. CDR3 nucleotides: TGCGCCAGCAGTACCTCGGGGAGGGGTGATGAAAAACTGTTTTTT. Translating gives CASSTSGRGDEKLFF.

The chain employs TRBV6-5 and TRBJ1-2; D unclear. The CDR3 consists of 11 residues. V lost 7 bases and J 5 bases, leaving 8 bases between the germline ends. CDR1 MNHEY and CDR2 SVGAGI come from the germline V gene. The CDR3 sequence: CASTGKYGYTF. The DNA of the CDR3 is TGTGCCAGCACGGGAAAATATGGCTACACCTTC.

This chain links TRBV6-5 with TRBJ1-4; D may be TRBD1 (5 bases). The CDR3 contains 15 residues. CDR1 MNHEY and CDR2 SVGAGI come from the germline V gene. Trimming pared 6 bases from V and 3 bases from J, leaving 14 bases between. DNA of the CDR3: TGTGCCAGCAGGGCTTGGGGGGGGTCTAATGAAAAACTGTTTTTT. It yields the protein CASRAWGGSNEKLFF.

The rearrangement joins TRBV30 to TRBJ1-2; 9 nucleotides line up with TRBD1. Unmatched junction bases numbered 8, after V lost 1 base and J lost 8 bases. Germline values: CDR1 GTSNPN, CDR2 SVGIG (reference sequence). This CDR3 spans 14 amino acids. CDR3: CAWSASQGAEGYTF. CDR3 DNA sequence: TGTGCCTGGAGTGCCTCACAGGGGGCGGAAGGCTACACCTTC.

The chain uses TRBV10-2 and TRBJ1-5; 10 nucleotides line up with TRBD1. CDR3 length: 15 residues. J gave up 6 bases and V 4 bases, and 6 bases lay outside the gene matches. The V gene's germline CDR1 is WSHSY and CDR2 SAAADI. This CDR3 is CASSGGTGEFQPQHF. The CDR3 DNA reads TGCGCCAGCAGTGGGGGGACAGGGGAATTTCAGCCCCAGCATTTT.

CDR3 nucleotide sequence: TGTGCCAGCAGCCAGACACGGGAGACCCAGTACTTC. It yields the protein CASSQTRETQYF. The chain employs TRBV13 and TRBJ2-5; D unresolved. Trimming cost V 5 bases and J 5 bases, with 9 bases left between them. This CDR3 contains 12 residues. Germline assignment: CDR1 PRHDT and CDR2 FYEKMQ (reference sequence).

This clone appeared a single time. This chain uses TRBV9 with TRBJ2-3, with 7 bases identical to TRBD2. The J segment lost 7 bases and the V segment lost 3 bases, leaving 14 bases of the junction unmatched. The CDR3 extends over 16 amino acids. CDR1 SGDLS and CDR2 YYNGEE come from the germline V gene. For the CDR3, the DNA is TGTGCCAGCAGCGGGGGTGGGGCTAGCGGCGCAAATACGCAGTATTTT. It encodes CASSGGGASGANTQYF.

The rearrangement uses TRBV3-1 (or the pseudogene TRBV3-2) and TRBJ2-1, with TRBD2 as a possible D gene (6 bases). Trimming cost V 4 bases and J 4 bases, with 14 bases left between them. CDR1 LGHDT and CDR2 YNNKEL come from the germline V gene (reference sequence). The CDR3 contains 15 residues. CDR3 in DNA: TGTGCCAGCAGCCCCGGGGAGGTTTGGTACAATGAGCAGTTCTTC. Translating it yields CASSPGEVWYNEQFF.

The chain links TRBV7-9 to TRBJ1-3; D gene uncertain. Germline CDR1 is SEHNR and CDR2 is FQNEAQ (reference sequence). V shed 8 bases and J shed 1 base, with 18 bases lying between them. This CDR3 region has 16 residues. The CDR3, as DNA: TGTGCCAGCCCGAGTACCGGGGAACAGTCTGGAAACACCATATATTTT. It specifies CASPSTGEQSGNTIYF.

The rearrangement joins TRBV2 to TRBJ1-2; 8 bases fit TRBD1. Germline V gives CDR1 SNHLY, CDR2 FYNNEI. The CDR3 loop spans 12 amino acids. The trim removed 10 bases at V and 7 bases at J, leaving 8 bases unmatched. CDR3 residues: CATRTGLFGYTF. CDR3 nucleotides: TGTGCCACCCGGACAGGGCTGTTTGGCTACACCTTC. Looking up the rest from reference TRBV2 and TRBJ1-2 gives the full variable domain: EPEVTQTPSHQVTQMGQEVILRCVPISNHLYFYWYRQILGQKVEFLVSFYNNEISEKSEIFDDQFSVERPDGSNFTLKIRSTKLEDSAMYFCATRTGLFGYTFGSGTRLTVV.

This clone has just a few counts. The chain joins TRBV9 to TRBJ1-4; D is unclear. V gave up 0 bases and J gave up 6 bases, with 12 bases separating them. This CDR3 spans 15 amino acids. Germline CDR1 SGDLS, CDR2 YYNGEE. CDR3 region: CASSVGTDGYEKLFF. The CDR3 DNA is TGTGCCAGCAGCGTAGGAACAGACGGATATGAAAAACTGTTTTTT.

This clone was seen more than once but under ten times. The chain uses TRBV29-1 and TRBJ2-7; 8 bases fit TRBD1. J was trimmed by 6 bases and V by 6 bases; bases with no gene match: 10. The length of the CDR3 is 13 residues. Germline CDR1 is SQVTM and CDR2 is ANQGSEA. CDR3 loop: CSVDYGQGGEQYF. CDR3 nucleotide sequence: TGCAGCGTGGATTACGGACAGGGTGGCGAGCAGTACTTC.

This chain links TRBV11-2 with TRBJ2-7; D perhaps matches TRBD1 (8 bases). The V gene's germline CDR1 is SGHAT and CDR2 FQNNGV. V shed 1 base and J shed 3 bases, with 13 bases lying between them. The CDR3 totals 15 residues. CDR3 nucleotide sequence: TGTGCCAGCAGCTTAGCCGGGGGGACAGGCTACGAGCAGTACTTC. It yields the protein CASSLAGGTGYEQYF.